Many counts were recorded for the clone carrying this T cell receptor (beta chain). Its antigen is not known. This record belongs to a study of T cells after yellow fever vaccination. Overall study findings and caveats: Among primary-vaccination clones, most reappeared after the booster, at just under 98% for CD4 and around 91% for CD8.

Each CDR3 protein gets one entry after TCRdb re-called the 5' RACE reads with MiXCR. This sample yields about 140,000 distinct CDR3 sequences, of which 6.6% are seen a single time; approximately 0.64% belongs to the top ten. The receptor was isolated from a man aged 30 to 45 who received the YFV17D yellow fever vaccine. Sequenced material: CD4+ T cells sorted from PBMCs, taken 10 days after the yellow fever booster vaccination.

The CDR3 is CSARDPARVREQYF. In DNA, the CDR3 is TGCAGTGCTAGAGATCCGGCGCGGGTTCGCGAGCAGTACTTC. This chain uses TRBV20-1 with TRBJ2-7; the D gene is possibly TRBD2 (5 bases). Between the trimmed V and J ends, which lost 0 bases and 6 bases, there was a span of 15 bases. Germline V lookup: CDR1 DFQATT, CDR2 SNEGSKA (reference sequence). This CDR3 comprises 14 residues.